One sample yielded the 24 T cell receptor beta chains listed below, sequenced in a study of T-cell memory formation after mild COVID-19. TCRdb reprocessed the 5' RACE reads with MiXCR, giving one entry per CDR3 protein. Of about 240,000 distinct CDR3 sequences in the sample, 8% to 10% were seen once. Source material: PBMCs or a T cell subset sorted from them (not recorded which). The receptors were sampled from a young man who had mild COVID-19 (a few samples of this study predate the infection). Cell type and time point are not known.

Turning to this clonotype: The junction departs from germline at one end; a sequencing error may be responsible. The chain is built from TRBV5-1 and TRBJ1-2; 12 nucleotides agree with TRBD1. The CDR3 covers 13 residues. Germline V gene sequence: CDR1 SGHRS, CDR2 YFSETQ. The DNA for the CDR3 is TGCGACAGCGGCGGGACAGGGGGCGATAGCTACACCTTC. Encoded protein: CDSGGTGGDSYTF.

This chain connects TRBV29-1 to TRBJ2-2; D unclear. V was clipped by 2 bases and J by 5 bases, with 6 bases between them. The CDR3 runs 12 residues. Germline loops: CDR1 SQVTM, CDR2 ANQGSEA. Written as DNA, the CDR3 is TGCAGCGTTGAATGGGATACCGGGGAGCTGTTTTTT. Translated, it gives CSVEWDTGELFF.

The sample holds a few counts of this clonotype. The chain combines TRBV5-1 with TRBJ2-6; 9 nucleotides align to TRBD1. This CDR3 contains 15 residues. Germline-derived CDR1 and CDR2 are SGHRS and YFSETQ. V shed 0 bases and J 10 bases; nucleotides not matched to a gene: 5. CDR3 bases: TGCGCCAGCAGCTTGGCCGCCGGGACAGGGAACGTCCTGACTTTC. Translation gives CASSLAAGTGNVLTF.

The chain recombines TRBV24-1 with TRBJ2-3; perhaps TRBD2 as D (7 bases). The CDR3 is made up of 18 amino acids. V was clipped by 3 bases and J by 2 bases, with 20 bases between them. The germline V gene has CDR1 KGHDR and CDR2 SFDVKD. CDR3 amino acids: CATSDAPGGGDNTDTQYF. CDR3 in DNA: TGTGCCACCAGTGATGCGCCCGGAGGGGGGGATAACACAGATACGCAGTATTTT.

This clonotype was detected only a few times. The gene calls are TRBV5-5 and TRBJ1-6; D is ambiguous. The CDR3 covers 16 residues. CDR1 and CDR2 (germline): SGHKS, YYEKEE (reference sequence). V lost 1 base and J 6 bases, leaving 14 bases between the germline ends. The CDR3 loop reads CASSLLGGSGNSPLHF. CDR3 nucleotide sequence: TGTGCCAGCAGCTTGTTGGGCGGGAGCGGTAATTCACCCCTCCACTTT. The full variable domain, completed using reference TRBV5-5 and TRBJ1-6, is DAGVTQSPTHLIKTRGQQVTLRCSPISGHKSVSWYQQVLGQGPQFIFQYYEKEERGRGNFPDRFSARQFPNYSSELNVNALLLGDSALYLCASSLLGGSGNSPLHFGNGTRLTVT.

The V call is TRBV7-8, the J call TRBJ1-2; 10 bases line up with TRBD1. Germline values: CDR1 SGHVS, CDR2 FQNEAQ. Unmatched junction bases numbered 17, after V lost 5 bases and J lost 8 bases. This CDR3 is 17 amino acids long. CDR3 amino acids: CASSLGQGKGNYYGYTF. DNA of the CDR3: TGTGCCAGCAGCCTGGGACAGGGGAAAGGGAACTATTACGGCTACACCTTC.

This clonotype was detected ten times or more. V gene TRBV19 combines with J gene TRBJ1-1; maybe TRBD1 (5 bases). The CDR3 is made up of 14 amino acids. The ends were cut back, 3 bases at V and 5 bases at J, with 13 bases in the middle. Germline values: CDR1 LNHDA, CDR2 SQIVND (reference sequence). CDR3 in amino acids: CASSIRGEGTEAFF. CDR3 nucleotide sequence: TGTGCCAGTAGTATTCGTGGGGAGGGGACTGAAGCTTTCTTT.

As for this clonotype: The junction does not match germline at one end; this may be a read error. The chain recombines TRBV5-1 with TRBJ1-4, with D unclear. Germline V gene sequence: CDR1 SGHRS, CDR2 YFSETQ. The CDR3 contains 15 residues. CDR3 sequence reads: CASSQSPTTNEQLFF. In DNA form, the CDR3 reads TGCGCCAGCAGCCAGAGCCCCACAACTAATGAACAACTGTTTTTT.

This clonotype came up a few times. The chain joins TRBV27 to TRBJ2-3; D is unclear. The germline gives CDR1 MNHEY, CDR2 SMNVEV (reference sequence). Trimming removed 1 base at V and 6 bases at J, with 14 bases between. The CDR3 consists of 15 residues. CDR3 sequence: CASSLYRERADTQYF. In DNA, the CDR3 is TGTGCCAGCAGTTTATATAGGGAAAGGGCGGATACGCAGTATTTT.

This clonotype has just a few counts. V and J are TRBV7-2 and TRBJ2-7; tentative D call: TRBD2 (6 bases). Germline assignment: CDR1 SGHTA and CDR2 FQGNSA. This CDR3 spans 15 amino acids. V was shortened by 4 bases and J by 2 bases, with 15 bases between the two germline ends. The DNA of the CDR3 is TGTGCCAGCAGCTCCAGAGCGGACTATCCCTACGAGCAGTACGTC. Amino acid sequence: CASSSRADYPYEQYV.

In DNA, the CDR3 is TGTGCCAGCAGCATATTCGACAACAATGAGCAGTTCTTC. Its translation is CASSIFDNNEQFF. The V gene is TRBV7-9, the J gene TRBJ2-1; unclear D gene. The germline V and J ends were trimmed by 5 bases and 5 bases, with 10 bases remaining between them. The CDR3 runs 13 residues. Germline V gene data show CDR1 as SEHNR and CDR2 as FQNEAQ (reference sequence).

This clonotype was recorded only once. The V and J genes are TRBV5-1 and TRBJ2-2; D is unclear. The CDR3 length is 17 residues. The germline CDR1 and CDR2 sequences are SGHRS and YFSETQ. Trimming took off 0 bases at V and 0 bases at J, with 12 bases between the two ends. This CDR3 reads CASSLAAVEPNTGELFF. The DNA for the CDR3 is TGCGCCAGCAGCTTGGCCGCAGTAGAGCCGAACACCGGGGAGCTGTTTTTT.

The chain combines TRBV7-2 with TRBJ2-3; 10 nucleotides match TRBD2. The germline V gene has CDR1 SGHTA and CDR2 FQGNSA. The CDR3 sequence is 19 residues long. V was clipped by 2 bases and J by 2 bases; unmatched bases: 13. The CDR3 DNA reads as TGTGCCAGCAGCTTATGGCCCCCGGCTAGCGGGGGCCTCACAGATACGCAGTATTTT. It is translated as CASSLWPPASGGLTDTQYF.

The CDR3 region has the DNA TGCGCCAGCAGCCGACAACCAGCGGGGGTAGAGACCCAGTACTTC. Translation gives CASSRQPAGVETQYF. This sequence joins TRBV4-1 and TRBJ2-5; 8 nucleotides line up with TRBD2. Germline V gives CDR1 MGHRA, CDR2 YSYEKL. With 4 bases clipped from V and 4 bases from J, the junction kept 8 bases outside the gene matches. The CDR3 totals 15 residues.

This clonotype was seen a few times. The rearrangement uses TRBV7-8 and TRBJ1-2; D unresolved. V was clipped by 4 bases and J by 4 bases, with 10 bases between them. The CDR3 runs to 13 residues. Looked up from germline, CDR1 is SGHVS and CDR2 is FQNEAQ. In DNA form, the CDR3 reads TGTGCCAGCAGCTCGGACGGAACCTATGGCTACACCTTC. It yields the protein CASSSDGTYGYTF.

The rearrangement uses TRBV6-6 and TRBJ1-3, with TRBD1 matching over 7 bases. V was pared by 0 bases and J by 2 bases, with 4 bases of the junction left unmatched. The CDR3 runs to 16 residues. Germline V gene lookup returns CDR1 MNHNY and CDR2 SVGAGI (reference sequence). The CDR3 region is CASSYSNRGAGNTIYF. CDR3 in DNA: TGTGCCAGCAGTTACTCGAACAGGGGTGCTGGAAACACCATATATTTT.

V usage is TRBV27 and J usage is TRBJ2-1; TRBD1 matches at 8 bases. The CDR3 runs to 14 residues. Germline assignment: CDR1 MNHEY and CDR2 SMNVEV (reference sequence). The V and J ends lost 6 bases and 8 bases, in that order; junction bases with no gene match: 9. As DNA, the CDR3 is TGTGCCAGCAGCGGACAGGGTACTGCCGATGAGCAGTTCTTC. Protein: CASSGQGTADEQFF.

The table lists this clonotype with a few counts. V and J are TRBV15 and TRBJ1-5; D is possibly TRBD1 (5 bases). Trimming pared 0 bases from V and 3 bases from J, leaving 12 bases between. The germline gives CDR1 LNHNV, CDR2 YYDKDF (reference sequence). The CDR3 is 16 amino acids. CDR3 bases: TGTGCCACCAGCAGAGAAGGGTACAGGACCAATCAGCCCCAGCATTTT. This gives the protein CATSREGYRTNQPQHF. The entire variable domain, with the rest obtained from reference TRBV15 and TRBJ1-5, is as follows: DAMVIQNPRYQVTQFGKPVTLSCSQTLNHNVMYWYQQKSSQAPKLLFHYYDKDFNNEADTPDNFQSRRPNTSFCFLDIRSPGLGDTAMYLCATSREGYRTNQPQHFGDGTRLSIL.

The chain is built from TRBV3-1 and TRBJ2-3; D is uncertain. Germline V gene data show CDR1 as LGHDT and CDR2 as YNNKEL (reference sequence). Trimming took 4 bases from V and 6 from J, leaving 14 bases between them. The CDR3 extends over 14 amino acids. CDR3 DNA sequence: TGTGCCAGCAGCCCCCCCGGCGTGGCGGATACGCAGTATTTT. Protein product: CASSPPGVADTQYF.

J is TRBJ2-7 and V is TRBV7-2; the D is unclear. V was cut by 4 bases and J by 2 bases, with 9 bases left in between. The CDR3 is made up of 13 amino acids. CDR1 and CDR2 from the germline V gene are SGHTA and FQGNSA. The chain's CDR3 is CASSSSSTYEQYF. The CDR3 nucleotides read TGTGCCAGCAGCTCCAGTTCCACCTACGAGCAGTACTTC.

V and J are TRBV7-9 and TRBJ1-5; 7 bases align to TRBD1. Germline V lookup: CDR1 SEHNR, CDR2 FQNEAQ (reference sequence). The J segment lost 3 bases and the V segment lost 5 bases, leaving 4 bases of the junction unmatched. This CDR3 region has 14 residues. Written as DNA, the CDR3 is TGTGCCAGCAGCCTCGGGACAGTCAATCAGCCCCAGCATTTT. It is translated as CASSLGTVNQPQHF.

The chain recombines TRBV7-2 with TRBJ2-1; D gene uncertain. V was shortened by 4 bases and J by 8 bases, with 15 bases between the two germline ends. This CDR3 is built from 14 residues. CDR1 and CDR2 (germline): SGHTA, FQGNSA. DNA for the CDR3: TGTGCCAGCAGCTCCTCGACGGCCTGGGATGAGCAGTTCTTC. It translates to CASSSSTAWDEQFF.

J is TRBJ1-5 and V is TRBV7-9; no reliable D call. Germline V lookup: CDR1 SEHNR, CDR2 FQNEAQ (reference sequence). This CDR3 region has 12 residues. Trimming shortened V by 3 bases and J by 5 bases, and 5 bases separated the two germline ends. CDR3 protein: CASSFGDQPQHF. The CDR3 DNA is TGTGCCAGCAGCTTCGGAGATCAGCCCCAGCATTTT.

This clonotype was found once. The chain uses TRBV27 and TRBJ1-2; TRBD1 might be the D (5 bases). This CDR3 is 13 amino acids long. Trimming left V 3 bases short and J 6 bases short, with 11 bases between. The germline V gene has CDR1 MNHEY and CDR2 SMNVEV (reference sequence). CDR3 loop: CASSLGRTHGYTF. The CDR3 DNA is TGTGCCAGCAGTTTGGGACGGACTCATGGCTACACCTTC.